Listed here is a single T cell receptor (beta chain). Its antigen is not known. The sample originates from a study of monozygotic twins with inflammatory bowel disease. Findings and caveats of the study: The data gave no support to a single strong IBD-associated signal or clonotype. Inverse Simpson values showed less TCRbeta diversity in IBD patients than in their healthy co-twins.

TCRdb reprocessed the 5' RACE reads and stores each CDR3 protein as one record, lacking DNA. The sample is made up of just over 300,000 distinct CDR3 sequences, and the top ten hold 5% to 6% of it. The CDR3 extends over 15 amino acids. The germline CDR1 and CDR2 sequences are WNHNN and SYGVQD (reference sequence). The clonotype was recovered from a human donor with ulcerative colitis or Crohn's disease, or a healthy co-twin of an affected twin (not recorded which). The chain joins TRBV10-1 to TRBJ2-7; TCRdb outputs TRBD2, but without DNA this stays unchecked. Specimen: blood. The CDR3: CASSESGMGLYEQYF.